The present entry profiles one T cell receptor (beta chain) with its context. Its antigen is as yet unknown. The data were taken from a study of Ad26.COV2.S vaccination and SARS-CoV-2 variants. Study findings and constraints: Spike-specific TCR breadth ran higher among vaccine recipients than placebo recipients.

Using immunoSEQ multiplex PCR, the repertoire was profiled, and TCRdb retains in-frame clones only, with some absent. The sample has 400,000 to 450,000 clones; over 75% are singletons. Treatment reported: around 19 received Ad26.COV2.S at low or high dose, single or two shots; several received placebo; per-sample allocation not given. After the first vaccine or placebo injection, samples were drawn on day 63. The source material was peripheral blood, sampled in a trial of Ad26.COV2.S vaccine versus placebo. This receptor was obtained from a person aged 18-60 years who received the Ad26.COV2.S COVID-19 vaccine or a placebo.

The DNA of the CDR3 is TGTGCCAGCAGTTCAGACAGGGGAGGTCGGAACACTGAAGCTTTCTTT. Translating it yields CASSSDRGGRNTEAFF. This chain connects TRBV11-2 to TRBJ1-1; 8 bases are shared with TRBD1. The trim removed 6 bases at V and 1 base at J, leaving 10 bases unmatched. The V gene's germline CDR1 is SGHAT and CDR2 FQNNGV. The CDR3 contains 16 residues.